This is a list of T cell receptor beta chains from one sample in a study of blood T cell repertoires in COVID-19. TCRdb's copy holds only in-frame clones and misses some; the assay was immunoSEQ multiplex PCR. The data show a few hundred thousand clones, approximately 87% seen once. Material for sequencing was peripheral blood. These receptors all stem from a human donor in a cohort sampled during active COVID-19. The CDR3 runs from the conserved cysteine through the conserved F or W. A D gene is named only where the DNA matches it firmly. Size tells how often a clone was seen (once, few, many) or the class of an expanded clone, and some rows leave it out.

NA	TRBV24-1	NA	TRBJ2-5	CATSAGERAQETQYF	TGTGCCACCAGTGCGGGGGAAAGGGCCCAAGAGACCCAGTACTTC
NA	TRBV5-4	NA	TRBJ1-2	CASSLHGNYGYTF	TGTGCCAGCAGCTTGCACGGTAACTATGGCTACACCTTC
NA	TRBV6-5	NA	TRBJ1-1	CASRRTEKTEAFF	TGTGCCAGCAGAAGGACAGAAAAGACTGAAGCTTTCTTT
NA	TRBV7-9	NA	TRBJ1-2	CASSSPRSTGRGDYGYTF	TGTGCCAGCAGCTCCCCTAGAAGCACAGGGAGAGGGGACTATGGCTACACCTTC
TRBD2	TRBV4-2	NA	TRBJ2-1	CASSRLASNEQFF	TGTGCCAGCAGCCGACTAGCGTCCAATGAGCAGTTCTTC
NA	TRBV28	NA	TRBJ1-1	CASSLQETEAFF	TGTGCCAGCAGCTTACAGGAAACTGAAGCTTTCTTT
NA	TRBV2	NA	TRBJ2-1	CASSYGQSSYNEQFF	TGTGCCAGCAGTTATGGACAGAGCTCCTACAATGAGCAGTTCTTC
NA	TRBV2	NA	TRBJ1-1	CASSDVQGAEAFF	TGTGCCAGCAGTGATGTGCAGGGTGCTGAAGCTTTCTTT
TRBD2	TRBV4-2	NA	TRBJ2-7	CASSPFSTSAYYEQYF	TGTGCCAGCAGCCCCTTTTCGACTAGCGCTTACTACGAGCAGTACTTC
NA	TRBV5-1	once	TRBJ2-5	CASSPSPGRGEQETQYF	TGCGCCAGCAGCCCCTCTCCCGGGCGGGGAGAACAAGAGACCCAGTACTTC
TRBD1	TRBV14	NA	TRBJ1-2	CASSQKTGPVYGYTF	TGTGCCAGCAGCCAAAAGACAGGGCCGGTATATGGCTACACCTTC
TRBD2	TRBV3-1/TRBV3-2	NA	TRBJ2-5	CASSQAGRGGMKTQYF	TGTGCCAGCAGCCAAGCGGGTCGGGGGGGCATGAAGACCCAGTACTTC
TRBD1	TRBV27	once	TRBJ2-1	CASSRDRPYNEQFF	TGTGCCAGCAGCCGGGACAGGCCGTACAATGAGCAGTTCTTC
TRBD2	TRBV7-3	few	TRBJ2-5	CASSSGLAGPQETQYF	TGTGCCAGCAGCTCTGGACTAGCGGGCCCCCAAGAGACCCAGTACTTC
NA	TRBV11-2	once	TRBJ2-7	CASSLGFGTYEQYF	TGTGCCAGCAGCTTAGGGTTCGGGACCTACGAGCAGTACTTC
NA	TRBV28	NA	TRBJ1-1	CASRDTVANTEAFF	TGTGCCAGCAGGGACACAGTGGCCAACACTGAAGCTTTCTTT
TRBD1	TRBV15	NA	TRBJ1-1	CATSRRDRGRTEAFF	TGTGCCACCAGCAGGCGGGACAGGGGGCGAACTGAAGCTTTCTTT
NA	TRBV6-5	NA	TRBJ2-7	CASSYSGIISSYEQYF	TGTGCCAGCAGTTACTCGGGCATTATTAGCTCCTACGAGCAGTACTTC
NA	TRBV5-1	NA	TRBJ1-2	CASSLPGANYGYTF	TGCGCCAGCAGCTTGCCCGGGGCTAACTATGGCTACACCTTC
TRBD1	TRBV7-2	NA	TRBJ2-7	CASRLAGDRSYEQYF	TGTGCCAGCAGACTAGCAGGGGACAGGTCCTACGAGCAGTACTTC